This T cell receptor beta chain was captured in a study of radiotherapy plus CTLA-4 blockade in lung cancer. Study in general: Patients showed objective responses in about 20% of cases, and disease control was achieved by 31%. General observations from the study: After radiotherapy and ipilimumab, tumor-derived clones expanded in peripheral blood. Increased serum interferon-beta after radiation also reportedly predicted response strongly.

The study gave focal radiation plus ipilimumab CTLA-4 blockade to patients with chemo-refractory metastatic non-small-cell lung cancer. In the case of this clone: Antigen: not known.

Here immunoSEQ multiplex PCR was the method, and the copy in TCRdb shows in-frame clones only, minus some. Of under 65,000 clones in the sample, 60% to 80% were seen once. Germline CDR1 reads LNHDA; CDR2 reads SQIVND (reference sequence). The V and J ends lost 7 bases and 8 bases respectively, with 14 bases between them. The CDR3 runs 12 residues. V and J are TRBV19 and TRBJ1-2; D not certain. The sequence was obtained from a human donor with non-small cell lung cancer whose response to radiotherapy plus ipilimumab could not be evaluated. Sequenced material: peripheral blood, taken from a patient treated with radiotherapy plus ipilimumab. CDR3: CASIWGRGGYTF. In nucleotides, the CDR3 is TGTGCCAGTATCTGGGGTCGCGGGGGCTACACCTTC.